The 21 T cell receptor beta chains below were found in one sample sequenced in a study of shared clonotypes between healthy human individuals. Data came from immunoSEQ multiplex PCR; TCRdb stores just in-frame clones and leaves some out. Of about a million clones listed, roughly 72% are singletons. Specimen: memory CD4+ T cells sorted from blood. Subset: CD45RA-negative fraction. These receptors all stem from a man between 18 and 29 years old in good health.

About this clone: A read error may account for a junction end that differs from germline. V is TRBV4-1 and J is TRBJ1-4, with 11 bases lining up with TRBD1. CDR3 length: 15 amino acids. Germline CDR1 MGHRA, CDR2 YSYEKL. CDR3 nucleotide sequence: TGCGCCAACAGCCTAAGGACAGGGGGCTATGAAAAACTGTTTTTT. Translating gives CANSLRTGGYEKLFF.

The chain couples TRBV28 to TRBJ1-1; TRBD1 agrees at 7 bases. V lost 3 bases, J lost 3 bases, and 10 bases stayed unmatched. CDR1 MDHEN and CDR2 SYDVKM come from the germline V gene. This CDR3 is built from 16 residues. Here the CDR3 DNA reads TGTGCCAGCAGTTTGGCCACCGACAGGGTGCACACTGAAGCTTTCTTT. It codes for CASSLATDRVHTEAFF.

This chain links TRBV28 with TRBJ1-4; D remains unclear. Deletions cut 1 base from V and 6 bases from J, with 21 bases between. Germline V lookup: CDR1 MDHEN, CDR2 SYDVKM. The CDR3 spans 18 residues. The CDR3 protein is CASSLYPLTVRFHEKLFF. CDR3 in DNA: TGTGCCAGCAGTTTATACCCCCTCACGGTCAGGTTCCATGAAAAACTGTTTTTT.

This clone was found once. Other DNA sequences in this specimen translate into the identical CDR3. The V gene is TRBV5-1, the J gene TRBJ2-5; D assignment may be TRBD1 or TRBD2 (5 bases each). Per the germline V gene, CDR1 is SGHRS and CDR2 is YFSETQ. The CDR3 extends over 13 amino acids. Trimming cost V 0 bases and J 5 bases, with 8 bases left between them. The DNA for the CDR3 is TGCGCCAGCAGCTTGGGGGGCGGGGAGACCCAGTACTTC. It yields the protein CASSLGGGETQYF.

This sequence joins TRBV5-1 and TRBJ2-6, with D possibly called TRBD1 or TRBD2 (5 bases each). Per the germline V gene, CDR1 is SGHRS and CDR2 is YFSETQ. The V and J ends lost 2 bases and 4 bases respectively, with 10 bases between them. This CDR3 region has 15 residues. The CDR3 DNA reads TGCGCCAGCAGCTTTTCGGGACCCGGGGCCAACGTCCTGACTTTC. Translation: CASSFSGPGANVLTF.

For this clone: The sample contains more than one DNA sequence encoding this CDR3. The chain combines TRBV18 with TRBJ2-3; 14 bases are shared with TRBD2. V dropped 6 bases and J dropped 3; count of bases not matched to a gene: 8. Germline assignment: CDR1 KGHSH and CDR2 LQKENI. The CDR3 runs 17 residues. The CDR3 loop reads CASSAGTSGSGTDTQYF. The CDR3 DNA is TGTGCCAGCTCGGCCGGGACTAGCGGGAGTGGGACAGATACGCAGTATTTT.

The DNA of the CDR3 is TGTGCCAGCAGCTTAGTCGTTTACGAGCAGTACTTC. Its protein product is CASSLVVYEQYF. The chain uses TRBV11-2 and TRBJ2-7; D is ambiguous. Germline CDR1 and CDR2: SGHAT and FQNNGV. Trimming removed 1 base at V and 4 bases at J, with 5 bases between. This CDR3 contains 12 residues.

The rearrangement uses TRBV30 and TRBJ1-2; no clear D gene. Trimming left V 0 bases short and J 7 bases short, with 15 bases between. The CDR3 length is 14 residues. Germline V CDR1 and CDR2: GTSNPN, SVGIG (reference sequence). The CDR3 reads CAWSVTRLPGGYTF. The CDR3, as DNA: TGTGCCTGGAGTGTCACGCGCCTACCAGGTGGCTACACCTTC.

The chain has TRBV2 and TRBJ2-5; 12 bases align to TRBD2. J lost 5 bases, V lost 4 bases, and 8 bases had no gene match. The germline V gene has CDR1 SNHLY and CDR2 FYNNEI. The CDR3 extends over 16 amino acids. CDR3 sequence reads: CASSVPSGRAGETQYF. The CDR3 coding sequence is TGTGCCAGCAGTGTCCCTAGCGGGAGGGCCGGTGAGACCCAGTACTTC.

This rearrangement joins TRBV6-6 to TRBJ2-4, with a tentative D call TRBD2 (6 bases). Germline V lookup: CDR1 MNHNY, CDR2 SVGAGI (reference sequence). The CDR3 has 15 amino acids. The ends were cut back, 7 bases at V and 9 bases at J, with 22 bases in the middle. The CDR3 loop is CASTHDSPRRVIQYF. CDR3 DNA: TGTGCCAGCACCCATGATAGTCCCCGGAGGGTCATTCAGTACTTC.

This sequence joins TRBV7-2 and TRBJ2-5, with 9 bases matching TRBD2. Germline V gene lookup returns CDR1 SGHTA and CDR2 FQGNSA. After removal of 1 base from V and 5 bases from J, the junction contained 5 bases not matched to a gene. The CDR3 consists of 15 residues. Here the CDR3 DNA reads TGTGCCAGCAGCTTAGGCTCGGCGGGAGGGGAGACCCAGTACTTC. The encoded protein is CASSLGSAGGETQYF.

This clone was seen a handful of times. Other DNA variants within this sample encode the same CDR3. V usage is TRBV28 and J usage is TRBJ2-3; D remains ambiguous. CDR1 is MDHEN, CDR2 SYDVKM, per germline. The V gene lost 4 bases and the J gene lost 0 bases, with 5 bases spanning the gap. This CDR3 region has 13 residues. The DNA for the CDR3 is TGTGCCAGCAGTTCAGCGAGCACAGATACGCAGTATTTT. Translation gives CASSSASTDTQYF.

Of note for this clone: Other DNA sequences in this specimen translate into the identical CDR3. V is TRBV4-3 and J is TRBJ2-1; 10 bases line up with TRBD2. Per the germline V gene, CDR1 is LGHNA and CDR2 is YSLEER. The CDR3 covers 15 residues. Trimming at V came to 2 bases and at J to 7 bases, leaving 5 bases not matched to a gene. CDR3 nucleotide sequence: TGCGCCAGCAGCCAACTAGCGGGAGAAGGTAATGAGCAGTTCTTC. Translating gives CASSQLAGEGNEQFF.

The chain combines TRBV5-6 with TRBJ1-1; D perhaps matches TRBD1 (5 bases). Trimming left V 2 bases short and J 4 bases short, with 12 bases between. CDR3 length: 14 amino acids. The V gene's germline CDR1 is SGHDT and CDR2 YYEEEE. The CDR3 region is CASSLVDSVTEAFF. DNA for the CDR3: TGTGCCAGCAGCTTAGTCGACAGTGTCACTGAAGCTTTCTTT. The full variable domain, rest sourced from reference TRBV5-6 and TRBJ1-1, is DAGVTQSPTHLIKTRGQQVTLRCSPKSGHDTVSWYQQALGQGPQFIFQYYEEEERQRGNFPDRFSGHQFPNYSSELNVNALLLGDSALYLCASSLVDSVTEAFFGQGTRLTVV.

The chain has TRBV29-1 and TRBJ2-7; D may match TRBD1 or TRBD2 (5 bases each). The germline gives CDR1 SQVTM, CDR2 ANQGSEA. This CDR3 has 16 residues. V shed 5 bases and J shed 0 bases, with 20 bases lying between them. CDR3: CSVSGTRDSSSYEQYF. DNA for the CDR3: TGCAGCGTTTCCGGGACGCGTGACTCTAGCTCCTACGAGCAGTACTTC.

The V call is TRBV5-6, the J call TRBJ1-1, with D possibly TRBD1 on 6 matching bases. Trimming cost V 0 bases and J 3 bases, with 9 bases left between them. This CDR3 contains 14 residues. CDR1 and CDR2 (germline): SGHDT, YYEEEE. DNA of the CDR3: TGTGCCAGCAGCTTGGACAGGGCGGACACTGAAGCTTTCTTT. It translates to CASSLDRADTEAFF.

With respect to this clone: This CDR3 is also generated by other DNA sequences in the sample. The V and J genes are TRBV5-1 and TRBJ1-5; D is unclear. V was pared by 0 bases and J by 0 bases, with 7 bases between. Per the germline V gene, CDR1 is SGHRS and CDR2 is YFSETQ. The CDR3 totals 15 residues. As DNA, the CDR3 is TGCGCCAGCAGCTTGGTCGCGGGTAGCAATCAGCCCCAGCATTTT. This gives the protein CASSLVAGSNQPQHF.

This clone was observed a few times. The rearrangement joins TRBV9 to TRBJ2-3; 7 nucleotides line up with TRBD2. V lost 7 bases to trimming and J lost 6 bases; unmatched junction nucleotides: 14. Germline V gives CDR1 SGDLS, CDR2 YYNGEE. The CDR3 totals 15 residues. The CDR3 coding sequence is TGTGCCAGCGGGGCTTTGACTAGCCCCGGGGATACGCAGTATTTT. Its protein is CASGALTSPGDTQYF.

The genes are TRBV7-9 and TRBJ2-5; TRBD1 matches 10 bases. The V gene's germline CDR1 is SEHNR and CDR2 FQNEAQ (reference sequence). The CDR3 sequence is 15 residues long. Trimming removed 4 bases from V and 4 bases from J; junction bases left unmatched: 6. CDR3 sequence (DNA): TGTGCCAGCAGCTCCGGGACAGGGGCTCTAGAGACCCAGTACTTC. It encodes CASSSGTGALETQYF.

V gene TRBV30 combines with J gene TRBJ2-7, with D possibly matching TRBD2 (6 bases). CDR1 is GTSNPN and CDR2 is SVGIG in the germline V gene (reference sequence). V was cut by 4 bases and J by 7 bases, with 17 bases left in between. This CDR3 is 13 amino acids long. The CDR3 DNA sequence: TGTGCCTGGACCGGGGGTGGGGCAGGTGAGCAGTACTTC. The encoded protein is CAWTGGGAGEQYF.

This clone was detected only once. The chain has TRBV28 and TRBJ1-4; no definite D call. Germline CDR1 MDHEN, CDR2 SYDVKM. This CDR3 spans 11 amino acids. V dropped 10 bases and J dropped 8 bases, with 11 bases sitting between them. The CDR3 here is CATKGKEKLFF. In nucleotides, the CDR3 is TGTGCCACCAAAGGAAAAGAAAAACTGTTTTTT.